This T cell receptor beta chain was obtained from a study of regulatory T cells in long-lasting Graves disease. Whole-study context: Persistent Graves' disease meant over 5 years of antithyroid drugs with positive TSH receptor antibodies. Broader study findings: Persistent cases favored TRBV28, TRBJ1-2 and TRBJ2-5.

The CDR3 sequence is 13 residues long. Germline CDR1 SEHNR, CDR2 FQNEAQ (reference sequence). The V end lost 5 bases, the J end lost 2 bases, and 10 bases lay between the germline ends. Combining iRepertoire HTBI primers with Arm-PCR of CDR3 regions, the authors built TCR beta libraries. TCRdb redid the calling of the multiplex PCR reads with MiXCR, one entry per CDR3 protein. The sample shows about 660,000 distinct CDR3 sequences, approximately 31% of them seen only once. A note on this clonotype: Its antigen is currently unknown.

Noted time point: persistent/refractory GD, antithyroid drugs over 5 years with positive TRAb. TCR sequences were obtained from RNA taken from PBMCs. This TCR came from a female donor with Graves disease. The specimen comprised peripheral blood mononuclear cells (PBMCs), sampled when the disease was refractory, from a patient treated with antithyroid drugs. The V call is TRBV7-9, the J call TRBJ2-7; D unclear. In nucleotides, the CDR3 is TGTGCCAGCAGCCCCGCGCGTGCCTACGAGCAGTACTTC. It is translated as CASSPARAYEQYF.